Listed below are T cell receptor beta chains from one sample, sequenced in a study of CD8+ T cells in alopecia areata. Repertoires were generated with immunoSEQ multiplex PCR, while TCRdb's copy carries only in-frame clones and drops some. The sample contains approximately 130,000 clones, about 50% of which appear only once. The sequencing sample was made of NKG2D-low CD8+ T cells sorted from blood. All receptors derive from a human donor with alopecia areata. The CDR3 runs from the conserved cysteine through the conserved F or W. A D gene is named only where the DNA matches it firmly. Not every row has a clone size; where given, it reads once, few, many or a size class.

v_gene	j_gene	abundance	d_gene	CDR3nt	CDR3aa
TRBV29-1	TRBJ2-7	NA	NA	TGCAGCGCTAGGACAGTCTCCTACGAGCAGTACTTC	CSARTVSYEQYF
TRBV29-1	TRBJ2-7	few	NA	TGCAGCGTCTCACAGGGTAGGGCCTACGAGCAGTACTTC	CSVSQGRAYEQYF
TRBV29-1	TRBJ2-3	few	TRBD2	TGCAGCGTTGAAGGAGGACTAGCGGGGGGGCTTGGAGATACGCAGTATTTT	CSVEGGLAGGLGDTQYF
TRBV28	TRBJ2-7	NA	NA	TGTGCCAGCAGCCGAATTGGGACCGAGCAGTACTTC	CASSRIGTEQYF
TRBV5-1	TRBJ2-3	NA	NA	TGCGCCAGCAGCTTGAGCCGCCTCGCAACAGATACGCAGTACTTT	CASSLSRLATDTQYF
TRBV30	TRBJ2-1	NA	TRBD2	TGTGCCTGGAGGGGGGGGTTGAAGCCCGTTAATGAGCAGTTCTTC	CAWRGGLKPVNEQFF
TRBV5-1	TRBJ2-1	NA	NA	TGCGCCAGCAGCCACCCGGGTCTTGAGCAGTTCTTC	CASSHPGLEQFF
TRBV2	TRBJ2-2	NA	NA	TGTGCCAGCGTCCTGAACACCGGGGAGCTGTTTTTT	CASVLNTGELFF
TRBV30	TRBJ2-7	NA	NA	TGTGCCTGGAGTGTAGGGACCGCGACTTACGAGCAGTACTTC	CAWSVGTATYEQYF
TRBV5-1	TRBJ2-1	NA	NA	TGCGCCAGCAGCCCTGGATTGAGCGCCTACAATGAGCAGTTCTTC	CASSPGLSAYNEQFF
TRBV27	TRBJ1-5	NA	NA	TGTGCCAGCAGTTTAGGGGTCCATAGCAATCAGCCCCAGCATTTT	CASSLGVHSNQPQHF
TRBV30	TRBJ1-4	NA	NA	TGTGCCTCGTGGGCTGGTGGGCAGAATGAAAAACTGTTTTTT	CASWAGGQNEKLFF
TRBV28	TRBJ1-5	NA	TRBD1	TGTGCCAGCACGGGAACAGGGGGCGCGGGGAGCAATCAGCCCCAGCATTTT	CASTGTGGAGSNQPQHF
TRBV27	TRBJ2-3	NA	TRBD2	TGTGCCAGCAGTTCCCCCCTAGCGGGGGCCCTCACAGATACGCAGTATTTT	CASSSPLAGALTDTQYF
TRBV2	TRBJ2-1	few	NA	TGTGCCAGCGTTGGCGCGGGCGGCTCCTACAATGAGCAGTTCTTC	CASVGAGGSYNEQFF
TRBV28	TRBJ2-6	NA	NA	TGTGCCAGCAGTTTTTGGCGGGATGGGGCCAACGTCCTGACTTTC	CASSFWRDGANVLTF
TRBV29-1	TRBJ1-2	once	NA	TGCAGCGTTGAAGATCGGGAGGTGCGGGGAATCTATGGCTACACCTTC	CSVEDREVRGIYGYTF
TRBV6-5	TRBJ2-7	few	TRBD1	TGTGCCAGCAGCAGTCCGTGGACAGGGGCCTACGAGCAGTACTTC	CASSSPWTGAYEQYF